The 29 T cell receptor beta chains below come from one sample, sequenced in a study of identical twins. TCRdb reprocessed the 5' RACE reads with MiXCR, giving one entry per CDR3 protein. Of just under 650,000 distinct CDR3 sequences in the sample, 7.1% were seen once. This sample was also put to use in a study of yellow fever vaccine responses in identical twins.

The sequenced sample was PBMCs. The receptors originated from a woman aged 18-29 years in good health.

This clonotype was recorded many times. J is TRBJ2-2 and V is TRBV29-1; TRBD1 is a possible D gene (6 bases). V lost 4 bases and J 3 bases, leaving 12 bases between the germline ends. Germline V CDR1 and CDR2: SQVTM, ANQGSEA. The CDR3 covers 14 residues. CDR3 coding DNA: TGCAGCGTTGTGCTACAGGGAGACACCGGGGAGCTGTTTTTT. This sequence encodes CSVVLQGDTGELFF.

This clonotype has only a few counts. The V and J genes are TRBV10-2 and TRBJ1-2, with 7 bases that match TRBD1. V lost 2 bases and J lost 4; bases outside the gene matches: 7. The CDR3 covers 15 residues. The germline gives CDR1 WSHSY, CDR2 SAAADI. The CDR3 DNA sequence: TGCGCCAGCAGTGAGCAAAGACAGGGCCCCTATGGCTACACCTTC. Translation: CASSEQRQGPYGYTF.

This clonotype has ten or more counts. This chain links TRBV5-1 with TRBJ1-1; D may be TRBD1 (6 bases). Germline CDR1 and CDR2: SGHRS and YFSETQ. With 4 bases removed from V and 1 base from J, the gap between germline ends came to 14 bases. This CDR3 comprises 15 residues. The CDR3 DNA reads as TGCGCCAGCAGCCCGAGTACAGGGAGGAACACTGAAGCTTTCTTT. Its protein is CASSPSTGRNTEAFF.

Ten or more counts support this clonotype. CDR3 amino acids: CASSRGTAEAFF. CDR3 in DNA: TGTGCCAGCAGTCGAGGGACAGCTGAAGCTTTCTTT. The chain is built from TRBV6-5 and TRBJ1-1; 7 bases agree with TRBD1. The CDR3 sequence is 12 residues long. The J segment lost 6 bases and the V segment lost 5 bases, leaving 3 bases of the junction unmatched. CDR1 MNHEY and CDR2 SVGAGI come from the germline V gene.

This clonotype was detected ten times or more. The V and J genes are TRBV4-1 and TRBJ1-6; 8 bases fit TRBD1. Germline CDR1 is MGHRA and CDR2 is YSYEKL. Unmatched junction bases numbered 9, after V lost 0 bases and J lost 14 bases. The CDR3 has 15 residues. The DNA of the CDR3 is TGCGCCAGCAGCCAAGAAAGAATGACAGGGGATACCCTCCACTTT. Its translation is CASSQERMTGDTLHF.

This clonotype has more than one count but fewer than ten. This sequence joins TRBV12-3 or TRBV12-4 and TRBJ2-1; D perhaps matches TRBD2 (5 bases). The CDR3 is made up of 12 amino acids. Trimming removed 5 bases from V and 8 bases from J, with 10 bases in between. The CDR3 region is CASSNGIHEQFF. Written as DNA, the CDR3 is TGTGCCAGCAGTAACGGGATACATGAGCAGTTCTTC.

This clonotype was observed many times. The V gene is TRBV6-6, the J gene TRBJ2-7; maybe TRBD1 (6 bases). CDR3 length: 13 residues. The germline gives CDR1 MNHNY, CDR2 SVGAGI (reference sequence). The V and J ends lost 5 bases and 6 bases respectively, with 14 bases between them. The CDR3 region has the DNA TGTGCCAGCAGTCGCCGGGACACTGGCGAGCAGTACTTC. It is translated as CASSRRDTGEQYF.

The chain has TRBV4-1 and TRBJ1-1, with D uncertain. Trimming stripped 0 bases from V and 11 bases from J, with 13 bases between. Germline V CDR1 and CDR2: MGHRA, YSYEKL. The CDR3 length is 13 residues. As DNA, the CDR3 is TGCGCCAGCAGCCAAGAGAAAGGGTTTGCCGCTTTCTTT. Translation gives CASSQEKGFAAFF.

This clonotype was seen a handful of times. This chain links TRBV3-1 with TRBJ1-2; 8 bases align to TRBD1. Germline CDR1 LGHDT, CDR2 YNNKEL (reference sequence). Trimming at V came to 1 base and at J to 2 bases, leaving 3 bases not matched to a gene. This CDR3 has 15 residues. Here the CDR3 DNA reads TGTGCCAGCAGCCAAGGAGCAGGGGGCAACTATGGCTACACCTTC. Translated, it gives CASSQGAGGNYGYTF.

This clonotype was observed many times. The chain carries TRBV4-1 and TRBJ1-2; no firm D call. Trimming took off 0 bases at V and 1 base at J, with 9 bases between the two ends. CDR1 and CDR2 from the germline V gene are MGHRA and YSYEKL. The CDR3 contains 15 residues. The CDR3 bases are TGCGCCAGCAGCCAAGAAATCGGGGATAACTATGGCTACACCTTC. Encoded protein: CASSQEIGDNYGYTF.

CDR3 coding DNA: TGCGCCAGCAGCGAAGGGATAGGGGTGGCGAGCGAGACCCAGTACTTC. This gives the protein CASSEGIGVASETQYF. The chain links TRBV4-1 to TRBJ2-5; a weak D match, TRBD1 (5 bases). This CDR3 is built from 16 residues. The V gene lost 5 bases and the J gene lost 5 bases, with 21 bases spanning the gap. Germline CDR1 reads MGHRA; CDR2 reads YSYEKL.

The table lists this clonotype with a few counts. The chain carries TRBV6-4 and TRBJ2-1, with TRBD2 matching 10 bases. This CDR3 contains 17 residues. Losses at the gene ends were 0 bases for V and 5 bases for J; bases not matched to a gene: 7. The germline gives CDR1 MRHNA, CDR2 SNTAGT. The CDR3 region is CASSDSAGAGGHNEQFF. Written as DNA, the CDR3 is TGTGCCAGCAGTGACTCTGCGGGAGCGGGAGGGCACAATGAGCAGTTCTTC.

Only a few counts were recorded for this clonotype. The chain combines TRBV18 with TRBJ2-7, with 9 positions matching TRBD2. After removal of 3 bases from V and 5 bases from J, the junction contained 11 bases not matched to a gene. Germline V gives CDR1 KGHSH, CDR2 LQKENI. There are 16 residues in the CDR3. The CDR3 bases are TGTGCCAGCTCACCTGACCTAGCGGGACGTTCCAACGAGCAGTACTTC. Amino acid sequence: CASSPDLAGRSNEQYF.

The chain is built from TRBV10-3 and TRBJ2-2, with D unresolved. CDR1 is ENHRY and CDR2 is SYGVKD in the germline V gene. Trimming left V 1 base short and J 0 bases short, with 9 bases between. This CDR3 contains 16 residues. CDR3 residues: CAISEFGSTNTGELFF. As DNA, the CDR3 is TGTGCCATCAGTGAGTTCGGCAGCACGAACACCGGGGAGCTGTTTTTT.

In its sample, this clonotype was seen many times. This rearrangement joins TRBV3-1 to TRBJ1-5; the D gene is possibly TRBD1 (5 bases). The CDR3 runs 14 residues. Per germline, CDR1 LGHDT and CDR2 YNNKEL (reference sequence). Between the trimmed V and J ends, which lost 2 bases and 4 bases, there was a span of 9 bases. CDR3 loop: CASSQQGGNQPQHF. In DNA form, the CDR3 reads TGTGCCAGCAGCCAACAGGGTGGAAATCAGCCCCAGCATTTT.

This clonotype was seen a few times. This rearrangement joins TRBV27 to TRBJ2-1; 10 bases fit TRBD2. Germline-derived CDR1 and CDR2 are MNHEY and SMNVEV (reference sequence). V lost 5 bases and J lost 10; bases outside the gene matches: 17. The CDR3 is made up of 17 amino acids. The DNA for the CDR3 is TGTGCCAGCAGTGTTAGGACTAGCGGCTATACCTGGGGCGAGCAGTTCTTC. It yields the protein CASSVRTSGYTWGEQFF.

The CDR3 DNA is TGTGCCACCAGTGATGACAGGGTTGCAGATACGCAGTATTTT. Translation gives CATSDDRVADTQYF. This chain joins TRBV24-1 and TRBJ2-3; 7 bases are shared with TRBD1. Per germline, CDR1 KGHDR and CDR2 SFDVKD. The CDR3 runs to 14 residues. V lost 3 bases to trimming and J lost 4 bases; unmatched junction nucleotides: 3.

This sequence joins TRBV2 and TRBJ2-3; 10 nucleotides match TRBD2. The trim removed 5 bases at V and 2 bases at J, leaving 10 bases unmatched. The length of the CDR3 is 17 residues. The germline V gene has CDR1 SNHLY and CDR2 FYNNEI. The CDR3 bases are TGTGCCAGCAGTCGAGGGACTAGCGTATGGGACACAGATACGCAGTATTTT. This gives the protein CASSRGTSVWDTDTQYF.

This chain joins TRBV28 and TRBJ2-7, with 7 nucleotides matching TRBD1. The germline gives CDR1 MDHEN, CDR2 SYDVKM. With 6 bases clipped from V and 2 bases from J, the junction kept 10 bases outside the gene matches. The CDR3 is 15 amino acids. CDR3 coding DNA: TGTGCCAGCAGCACGGAACAGGGGATAGCCTACGAGCAGTACTTC. As protein: CASSTEQGIAYEQYF.

This clonotype has only a few counts. V usage is TRBV7-9 and J usage is TRBJ2-3; TRBD2 aligns across 7 bases. There are 14 residues in the CDR3. Trimming removed 5 bases from V and 4 bases from J; junction bases left unmatched: 6. CDR1 SEHNR and CDR2 FQNEAQ come from the germline V gene (reference sequence). In DNA, the CDR3 is TGTGCCAGCAGCCAAGTTAGCGGGTCAGATACGCAGTATTTT. Amino acids: CASSQVSGSDTQYF. The entire variable domain, with the rest obtained from reference TRBV7-9 and TRBJ2-3, is as follows: DTGVSQNPRHKITKRGQNVTFRCDPISEHNRLYWYRQTLGQGPEFLTYFQNEAQLEKSRLLSDRFSAERPKGSFSTLEIQRTEQGDSAMYLCASSQVSGSDTQYFGPGTRLTVL.

This clonotype was seen only a few times. The J gene is TRBJ1-2, the V gene TRBV2; TRBD1 matches at 7 bases. Germline lookup yields CDR1 SNHLY and CDR2 FYNNEI. V gave up 6 bases and J gave up 7 bases; unmatched junction bases: 2. The CDR3 length is 11 residues. The CDR3 DNA is TGTGCCAGCAGAACAGGGGCTGGCTACACCTTC. This sequence encodes CASRTGAGYTF.

This chain connects TRBV20-1 to TRBJ2-1; 12 nucleotides align to TRBD2. The CDR3 contains 15 residues. Unmatched junction bases numbered 8, after V lost 6 bases and J lost 5 bases. Germline assignment: CDR1 DFQATT and CDR2 SNEGSKA (reference sequence). CDR3 amino acids: CSAPTSGGFNNEQFF. CDR3 nucleotides: TGCAGTGCGCCGACTAGCGGGGGTTTTAACAATGAGCAGTTCTTC.

This clonotype was detected a few times. The chain combines TRBV7-2 with TRBJ1-3; 8 bases line up with TRBD1. Germline loops: CDR1 SGHTA, CDR2 FQGNSA. CDR3 length: 12 residues. Losses at the gene ends were 5 bases for V and 15 bases for J; bases not matched to a gene: 9. CDR3 nucleotide sequence: TGTGCCAGCAGCCCAGGGGGCCCTCTCTCATATTTT. Its protein is CASSPGGPLSYF.

The sample holds a few counts of this clonotype. V usage is TRBV4-1 and J usage is TRBJ2-2; D gene unclear. Germline V gene data show CDR1 as MGHRA and CDR2 as YSYEKL. This CDR3 region has 16 residues. V lost 0 bases, J lost 5 bases, and 13 bases lay in between. The DNA for the CDR3 is TGCGCCAGCAGCCAAGATTACCAGTTGTGGACCGGGGAGCTGTTTTTT. The encoded protein is CASSQDYQLWTGELFF.

This chain links TRBV20-1 with TRBJ2-3, with a possible D match to TRBD2 (6 bases). The ends were cut back, 7 bases at V and 6 bases at J, with 17 bases in the middle. The CDR3 contains 13 residues. Germline-derived CDR1 and CDR2 are DFQATT and SNEGSKA (reference sequence). The CDR3 here is CSVSTGVADTQYF. The CDR3 DNA follows: TGCAGTGTCTCAACGGGGGTGGCGGATACGCAGTATTTT.

This clonotype was seen many times. The rearrangement links TRBV12-3 or TRBV12-4 to TRBJ2-5; no firm D call. Trimming left V 5 bases short and J 2 bases short, with 12 bases between. The CDR3 sequence is 14 residues long. CDR3 sequence (DNA): TGTGCCAGCAGTCCCCTCAGGTCGCAAGAGACCCAGTACTTC. Amino acid sequence: CASSPLRSQETQYF.

This clonotype was counted ten times or more. The chain uses TRBV11-2 and TRBJ2-7; D gene ambiguous. V was shortened by 1 base and J by 2 bases, with 9 bases between the two germline ends. Germline V gives CDR1 SGHAT, CDR2 FQNNGV. The CDR3 length is 14 residues. CDR3: CASSLGLATYEQYV. In DNA form, the CDR3 reads TGTGCCAGCAGCTTAGGCTTGGCTACCTACGAGCAGTACGTC.

A few counts support this clonotype. The J gene is TRBJ2-1, the V gene TRBV29-1; 7 bases are shared with TRBD1. Losses at the gene ends were 4 bases for V and 5 bases for J; bases not matched to a gene: 5. Germline V lookup: CDR1 SQVTM, CDR2 ANQGSEA. This CDR3 region has 13 residues. In DNA, the CDR3 is TGCAGCGTTGTGAGACAGGGCAACAATGAGCAGTTCTTC. This sequence encodes CSVVRQGNNEQFF.

The chain links TRBV7-3 to TRBJ2-1; maybe TRBD2 (6 bases). V lost 1 base and J lost 12, with 13 bases in between. This CDR3 is 13 amino acids long. The germline V gene encodes CDR1 SGHTA and CDR2 FQGTGA. CDR3 loop: CASSLIGGNWQFF. CDR3 nucleotide sequence: TGTGCCAGCAGCTTAATCGGGGGTAACTGGCAGTTCTTC.